The 11 T cell receptor beta chains reported below all come from one sample, sequenced in a study of T-cell reconstitution after alpha-beta-depleted transplantation in children. Unique molecular identifiers were incorporated into the prepared TCRbeta library. TCRdb called the PCR reads again in MiXCR, with one record for every CDR3 protein. The table has approximately 1,000,000 distinct CDR3 sequences, roughly 29% seen once; the top ten hold 28%. Sequences were derived from PBMCs, mostly from graft donor cells, sampled 360 days after TCRalphabeta/CD19-depleted stem cell transplant. Source of these receptors: a boy in the first two years of life who had a stem cell transplant for SCID, so the T cells may come from the graft donor.

The chain couples TRBV5-1 to TRBJ2-2; D may be TRBD2 (7 bases). V dropped 2 bases and J dropped 5 bases, with 19 bases sitting between them. Looked up from germline, CDR1 is SGHRS and CDR2 is YFSETQ. This CDR3 spans 17 amino acids. For the CDR3, the DNA is TGCGCCAGCAGCTTTAGTGCGGGGGCCTTCGGGACCGGGGAGCTGTTTTTT. It is translated as CASSFSAGAFGTGELFF.

This clonotype has a count of ten or more. The chain recombines TRBV9 with TRBJ2-7; D may be TRBD1 or TRBD2 (5 bases each). Trimming stripped 3 bases from V and 7 bases from J, with 14 bases between. This CDR3 has 13 residues. Per the germline V gene, CDR1 is SGDLS and CDR2 is YYNGEE. The CDR3 region is CASSARQTGEQYF. Written as DNA, the CDR3 is TGTGCCAGCAGCGCCCGACAGACGGGGGAGCAGTACTTC.

This chain joins TRBV7-9 and TRBJ2-1, with D perhaps given as TRBD1 or TRBD2 (5 bases each). The CDR3 has 15 residues. Germline CDR1 and CDR2: SEHNR and FQNEAQ (reference sequence). Trimming took 0 bases from V and 8 from J, leaving 14 bases between them. The CDR3 nucleotides read TGTGCCAGCAGCTTAGCGAGGGGTAGGTTGGATGAGCAGTTCTTC. This codes for CASSLARGRLDEQFF. The full variable domain, with the rest looked up from reference TRBV7-9 and TRBJ2-1, is DTGVSQNPRHKITKRGQNVTFRCDPISEHNRLYWYRQTLGQGPEFLTYFQNEAQLEKSRLLSDRFSAERPKGSFSTLEIQRTEQGDSAMYLCASSLARGRLDEQFFGPGTRLTVL.

The chain recombines TRBV15 with TRBJ2-2; D perhaps matches TRBD2 (7 bases). CDR1 and CDR2 from the germline V gene are LNHNV and YYDKDF (reference sequence). This CDR3 has 14 amino acids. V lost 0 bases and J lost 9, with 11 bases in between. DNA of the CDR3: TGTGCCACCAGCAGAGATAACGGGGGGCGGGAGCTGTTTTTT. Translating gives CATSRDNGGRELFF.

This clonotype was picked up a small number of times. The rearrangement uses TRBV2 and TRBJ2-2; 7 nucleotides align to TRBD2. Germline lookup yields CDR1 SNHLY and CDR2 FYNNEI. CDR3 length: 13 amino acids. Germline trimming cut 11 bases from V and 2 bases from J; bases unmatched to any gene: 5. The CDR3 nucleotides read TGTGCCCGAGCGGGAACTAACACCGGGGAGCTGTTTTTT. Its protein product is CARAGTNTGELFF.

This clonotype was found a few times. The chain employs TRBV4-3 and TRBJ1-2; D remains unclear. The germline V gene has CDR1 LGHNA and CDR2 YSLEER. Trimming pared 4 bases from V and 4 bases from J, leaving 16 bases between. CDR3 length equals 15 residues. The CDR3: CASSLWPIMGYGYTF. The CDR3 nucleotides read TGCGCCAGCAGCCTCTGGCCGATTATGGGCTATGGCTACACCTTC.

This clonotype was counted between two and nine times. The V call is TRBV20-1, the J call TRBJ2-5, with D uncertain. Trimming left V 5 bases short and J 0 bases short, with 7 bases between. Per germline, CDR1 DFQATT and CDR2 SNEGSKA (reference sequence). The CDR3 consists of 12 residues. DNA of the CDR3: TGCAGTGCTCAGACGGACCAAGAGACCCAGTACTTC. Amino acid sequence: CSAQTDQETQYF.

The chain joins TRBV5-5 to TRBJ1-1; D is perhaps TRBD1 (6 bases). V was pared by 4 bases and J by 0 bases, with 13 bases between. The CDR3 sequence is 15 residues long. Germline V gives CDR1 SGHKS, CDR2 YYEKEE (reference sequence). The CDR3 loop reads CASSIGQNLNTEAFF. The CDR3 nucleotides read TGTGCCAGCAGCATTGGACAGAACCTGAACACTGAAGCTTTCTTT.

In its sample, this clonotype was seen a few times. The chain is built from TRBV12-3 or TRBV12-4 and TRBJ1-1; D is ambiguous. The ends were cut back, 3 bases at V and 5 bases at J, with 13 bases in the middle. CDR3 length: 14 residues. The CDR3: CASSLSAERTEAFF. DNA of the CDR3: TGTGCCAGCAGTTTGTCTGCGGAGCGGACTGAAGCTTTCTTT.

This clonotype was counted a few times. The chain uses TRBV11-1 and TRBJ1-1, with D unclear. Per the germline V gene, CDR1 is SGHAT and CDR2 is FQDESV (reference sequence). Trimming cost V 5 bases and J 7 bases, with 14 bases left between them. This CDR3 has 13 residues. The CDR3 nucleotides are TGTGCCAGCAGCCCCAATCCCGGGTTTGAAGCTTTCTTT. The encoded protein is CASSPNPGFEAFF.

This clonotype was counted a few times. The chain links TRBV4-2 to TRBJ2-3; 7 bases map to TRBD1. The CDR3 is 15 amino acids. The germline CDR1 and CDR2 sequences are LGHNA and YNFKEQ. The J segment lost 6 bases and the V segment lost 1 base, leaving 7 bases of the junction unmatched. The DNA of the CDR3 is TGTGCCAGCAGCCAAGTTGAGGGGGCAGGTGATACGCAGTATTTT. This translates into CASSQVEGAGDTQYF.